These 9 T cell receptor beta chains were all obtained from the same sample, sequenced in a study of early T cells in non-severe SARS-CoV-2 infection. TCRdb itself ran the 5' RACE reads through MiXCR, one entry per CDR3 protein. The top ten clones hold around 21% of a sample with 45,000 to 60,000 distinct CDR3 sequences, roughly 9% of them seen once. Material: whole blood. The receptor source for this set is an adult who was a healthcare worker with PCR-confirmed SARS-CoV-2 infection or an uninfected control (not recorded which).

This clonotype has at least ten counts. J is TRBJ1-5 and V is TRBV7-2; the D is unclear. V lost 0 bases and J 6 bases, leaving 9 bases between the germline ends. The CDR3 totals 14 residues. The germline V gene has CDR1 SGHTA and CDR2 FQGNSA. The CDR3 nucleotides are TGTGCCAGCAGCTTAGCATCCTGGGGTCAGCCCCAGCATTTT. Translation gives CASSLASWGQPQHF.

The chain carries TRBV5-1 and TRBJ1-1; 8 nucleotides match TRBD1. This CDR3 comprises 16 residues. The germline V gene has CDR1 SGHRS and CDR2 YFSETQ. V lost 1 base, J lost 4 bases, and 9 bases stayed unmatched. This CDR3 reads CASSLHRGQGSTEAFF. CDR3 DNA sequence: TGCGCCAGCAGCTTGCACCGTGGACAGGGTAGCACTGAAGCTTTCTTT.

This clonotype showed up many times. The J gene is TRBJ2-5, the V gene TRBV20-1; D not certain. CDR1 and CDR2 from the germline V gene are DFQATT and SNEGSKA (reference sequence). The CDR3 covers 14 residues. V dropped 2 bases and J dropped 5 bases, with 15 bases sitting between them. The CDR3, as DNA: TGCAGTGCTAGACCAGAGTCAATTCTGGAGACCCAGTACTTC. It translates to CSARPESILETQYF.

The chain recombines TRBV5-4 with TRBJ2-2; possible D gene TRBD1, 6 bases. The ends were cut back, 4 bases at V and 0 bases at J, with 10 bases in the middle. This CDR3 has 15 amino acids. Per the germline V gene, CDR1 is SGHNT and CDR2 is YYREEE (reference sequence). The DNA of the CDR3 is TGTGCCAGCAGCATGGACAGAACGAACACCGGGGAGCTGTTTTTT. Its translation is CASSMDRTNTGELFF. The whole variable domain, filled in from reference TRBV5-4 and TRBJ2-2, reads ETGVTQSPTHLIKTRGQQVTLRCSSQSGHNTVSWYQQALGQGPQFIFQYYREEENGRGNFPPRFSGLQFPNYSSELNVNALELDDSALYLCASSMDRTNTGELFFGEGSRLTVL.

Ten or more counts support this clonotype. The chain couples TRBV24-1 to TRBJ2-7; perhaps TRBD1 as D (6 bases). V lost 9 bases, J lost 5 bases, and 10 bases lay in between. The germline gives CDR1 KGHDR, CDR2 SFDVKD. The CDR3 runs to 11 residues. The DNA for the CDR3 is TGTGCCACCGGGACATTAGACGAGCAGTACTTC. Encoded protein: CATGTLDEQYF.

The J gene is TRBJ1-1, the V gene TRBV30; tentative D call: TRBD1 (5 bases). The ends were cut back, 4 bases at V and 5 bases at J, with 17 bases in the middle. The CDR3 has 14 amino acids. CDR1 and CDR2 from the germline V gene are GTSNPN and SVGIG (reference sequence). CDR3 sequence: CAWTPWGVGTEAFF. In DNA form, the CDR3 reads TGTGCCTGGACTCCATGGGGGGTGGGAACTGAAGCTTTCTTT.

About this clonotype: This may stem from a read error, because a much larger clone lies one nucleotide away. The rearrangement uses TRBV6-5 and TRBJ2-3; TRBD2 aligns across 7 bases. The CDR3 totals 16 residues. Germline CDR1 is MNHEY and CDR2 is SVGAGI. The CDR3 loop reads CGSSSLGAGSTDTQYF. CDR3 nucleotide sequence: TGTGGCAGCAGTTCCTTGGGAGCGGGAAGCACAGATACGCAGTATTTT.

This chain connects TRBV20-1 to TRBJ2-7; 9 bases are shared with TRBD1. The CDR3 is 15 residues long. Germline values: CDR1 DFQATT, CDR2 SNEGSKA (reference sequence). The ends lost 6 bases at V and 5 bases at J; junction bases unmatched: 14. CDR3 DNA sequence: TGCAGTGCAGGATCTTCAGGACAGGGGATGGACGAGCAGTACTTC. This codes for CSAGSSGQGMDEQYF.

This clonotype came up a few times. The rearrangement uses TRBV29-1 and TRBJ2-1; D is undetermined. V dropped 2 bases and J dropped 5 bases, with 10 bases sitting between them. Germline V CDR1 and CDR2: SQVTM, ANQGSEA. This CDR3 spans 13 amino acids. The CDR3 DNA is TGCAGCGTTGAAAACAGTCCCGACAATGAGCAGTTCTTC. It is translated as CSVENSPDNEQFF.